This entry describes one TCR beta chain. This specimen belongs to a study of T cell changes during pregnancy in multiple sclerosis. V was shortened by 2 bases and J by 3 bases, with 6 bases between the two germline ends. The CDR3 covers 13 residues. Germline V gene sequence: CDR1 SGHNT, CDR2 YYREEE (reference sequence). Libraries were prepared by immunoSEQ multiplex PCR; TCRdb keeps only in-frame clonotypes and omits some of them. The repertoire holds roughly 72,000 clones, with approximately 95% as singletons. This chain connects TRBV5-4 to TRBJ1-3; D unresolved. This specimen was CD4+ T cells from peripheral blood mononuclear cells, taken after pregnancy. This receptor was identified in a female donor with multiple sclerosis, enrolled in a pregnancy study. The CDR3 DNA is TGTGCCAGCAGCTTCAGAAGTGGAAACACCATATATTTT. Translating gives CASSFRSGNTIYF.